The clone carrying this T cell receptor beta chain turned up a few times. Its target is unknown. This sample is drawn from a study of blood T cells in healthy people across ages. General study results and limits: Naive CD4+ cell counts and diversity both ran higher in long-lived than in aged donors.

The V end lost 3 bases, the J end lost 2 bases, and 14 bases lay between the germline ends. Germline CDR1 and CDR2: WNHNN and SYGVQD (reference sequence). The CDR3 contains 15 residues. A second 7 to 11 cycle PCR used barcoded and J-beta primers. TCRdb reprocessed the 5' RACE reads with MiXCR, giving one entry per CDR3 protein. The sample has about 1.6 million distinct CDR3 sequences, approximately 32% seen once. The TCR originated in a woman between 25 and 40 years old in good health. Material for sequencing was blood. V gene TRBV10-1 combines with J gene TRBJ2-7; D is unresolved. CDR3 nucleotides: TGCGCCAGCAGTGAAGACCGGACGTATCCCTACGAGCAGTACTTC. This sequence encodes CASSEDRTYPYEQYF.